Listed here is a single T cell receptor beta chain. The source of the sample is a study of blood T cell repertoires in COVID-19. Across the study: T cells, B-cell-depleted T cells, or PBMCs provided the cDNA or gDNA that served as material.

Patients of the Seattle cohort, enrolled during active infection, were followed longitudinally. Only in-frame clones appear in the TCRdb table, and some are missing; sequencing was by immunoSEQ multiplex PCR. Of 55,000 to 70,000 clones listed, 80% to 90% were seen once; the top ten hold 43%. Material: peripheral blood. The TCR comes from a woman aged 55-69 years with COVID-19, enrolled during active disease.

DNA of the CDR3: TGTGCCAGCAGTCCCTATCGGGAGGGGAGGGATGAGCAGTTCTTC. Residues: CASSPYREGRDEQFF. The V gene is TRBV6-2 or TRBV6-3, the J gene TRBJ2-1; 8 positions agree with TRBD2. CDR1 MNHEY and CDR2 SVGEGT come from the germline V gene. CDR3 length: 15 residues. The ends lost 5 bases at V and 8 bases at J; junction bases unmatched: 11.